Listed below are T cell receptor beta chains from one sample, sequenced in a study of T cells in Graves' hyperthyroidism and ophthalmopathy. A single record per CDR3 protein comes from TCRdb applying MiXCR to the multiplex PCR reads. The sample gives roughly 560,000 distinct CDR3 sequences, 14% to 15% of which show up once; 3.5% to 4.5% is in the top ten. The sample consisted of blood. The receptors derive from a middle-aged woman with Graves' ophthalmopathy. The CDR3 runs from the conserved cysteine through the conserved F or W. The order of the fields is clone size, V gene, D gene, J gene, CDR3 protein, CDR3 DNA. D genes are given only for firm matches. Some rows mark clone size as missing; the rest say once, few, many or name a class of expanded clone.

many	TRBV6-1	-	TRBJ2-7	CASSAGQLTSYEQYF	TGTGCCAGCAGTGCCGGACAGCTTACATCCTACGAGCAGTACTTC
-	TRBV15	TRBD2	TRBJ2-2	CATSRDESGRTGELFF	TGTGCCACCAGCAGAGATGAAAGCGGGAGAACCGGGGAGCTGTTTTTT
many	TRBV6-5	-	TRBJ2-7	CASSYSTGLATYEQYF	TGTGCCAGCAGTTACTCGACCGGGTTGGCAACCTACGAGCAGTACTTC
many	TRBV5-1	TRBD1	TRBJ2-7	CASSQAGTGGHEQYF	TGCGCCAGCAGCCAAGCGGGGACAGGGGGGCACGAGCAGTACTTC
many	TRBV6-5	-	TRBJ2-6	CATTGSGANVLTF	TGTGCCACCACAGGTTCTGGGGCCAACGTCCTGACTTTC
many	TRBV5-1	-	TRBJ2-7	CASSLGSSVSYEQYF	TGCGCCAGCAGCTTGGGTTCTAGCGTCTCCTACGAGCAGTACTTC
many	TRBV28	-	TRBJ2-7	CASSFRAASYEQYF	TGTGCCAGCAGTTTTAGGGCAGCCTCCTACGAGCAGTACTTC
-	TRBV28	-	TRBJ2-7	CASALADYEQYF	TGTGCCAGCGCTCTAGCAGACTACGAGCAGTACTTC
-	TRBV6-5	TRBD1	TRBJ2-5	CASIYRGETQYF	TGTGCCAGTATTTACAGGGGGGAGACCCAGTACTTC
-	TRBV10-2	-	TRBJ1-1	CASSEIQGWGTEAFF	TGCGCCAGCAGTGAGATCCAGGGGTGGGGGACTGAAGCTTTCTTT
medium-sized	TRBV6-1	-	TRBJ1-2	CASSDRGIGGYTF	TGTGCCAGCAGTGACAGGGGCATTGGGGGCTACACCTTC
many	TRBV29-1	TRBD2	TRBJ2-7	CSVGGREAHEQYF	TGCAGCGTTGGAGGCCGGGAGGCCCACGAGCAGTACTTC
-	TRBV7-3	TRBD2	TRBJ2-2	CASSPAGWNTGELFF	TGTGCCAGCAGCCCAGCGGGGTGGAACACCGGGGAGCTGTTTTTT
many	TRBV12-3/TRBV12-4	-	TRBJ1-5	CASSSANHPPQHF	TGTGCCAGCAGCTCCGCGAACCATCCGCCCCAGCATTTT
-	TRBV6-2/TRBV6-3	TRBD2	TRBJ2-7	CASSYPLAFTYEQYF	TGTGCCAGCAGTTACCCACTAGCGTTCACCTACGAGCAGTACTTC
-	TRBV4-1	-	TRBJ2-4	CASSDTDSLAKNIQYF	TGCGCCAGCAGCGATACAGATTCTCTAGCCAAAAACATTCAGTACTTC
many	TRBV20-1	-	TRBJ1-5	CSASDLDQPQHF	TGCAGTGCTAGTGACCTGGATCAGCCCCAGCATTTT
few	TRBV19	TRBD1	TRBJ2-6	CASSPGQGPISGANVLTF	TGTGCCAGTAGTCCAGGACAGGGCCCCATCTCTGGGGCCAACGTCCTGACTTTC
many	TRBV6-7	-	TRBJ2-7	CAKWGTKTYEQYF	TGTGCCAAATGGGGTACCAAGACCTACGAGCAGTACTTC
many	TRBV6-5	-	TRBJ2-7	CASSYSNWGYEQYF	TGTGCCAGCAGTTACTCGAATTGGGGCTACGAGCAGTACTTC
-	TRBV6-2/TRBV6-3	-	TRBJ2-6	CASTGLSSGANVLTF	TGTGCCAGCACTGGACTGAGCTCTGGGGCCAACGTCCTGACTTTC
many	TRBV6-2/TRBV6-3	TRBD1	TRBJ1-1	CASSLLDRVGTEAFF	TGTGCCAGCAGCCTACTTGACAGGGTAGGCACTGAAGCTTTCTTT
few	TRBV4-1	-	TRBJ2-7	CASSQVGSHKGNEQYF	TGCGCCAGCAGCCAAGTCGGCAGTCATAAAGGGAACGAGCAGTACTTC